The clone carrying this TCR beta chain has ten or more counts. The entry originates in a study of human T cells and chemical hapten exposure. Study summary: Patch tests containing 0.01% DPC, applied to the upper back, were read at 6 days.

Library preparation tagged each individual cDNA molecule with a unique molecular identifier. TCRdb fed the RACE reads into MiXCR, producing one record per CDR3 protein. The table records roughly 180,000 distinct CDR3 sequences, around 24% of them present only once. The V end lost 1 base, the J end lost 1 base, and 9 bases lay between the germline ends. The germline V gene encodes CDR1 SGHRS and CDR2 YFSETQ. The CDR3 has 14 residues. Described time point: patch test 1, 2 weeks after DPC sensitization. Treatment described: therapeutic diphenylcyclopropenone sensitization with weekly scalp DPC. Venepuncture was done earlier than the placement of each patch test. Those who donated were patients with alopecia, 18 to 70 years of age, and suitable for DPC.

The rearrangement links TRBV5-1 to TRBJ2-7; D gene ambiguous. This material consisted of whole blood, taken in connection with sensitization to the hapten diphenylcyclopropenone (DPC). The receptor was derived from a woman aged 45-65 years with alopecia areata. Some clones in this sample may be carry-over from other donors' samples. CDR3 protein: CASSLRTNSYEQYF. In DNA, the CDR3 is TGCGCCAGCAGCTTGAGGACGAATTCCTACGAGCAGTACTTC.